This T cell receptor beta chain was recovered during a study of T cell responses to AZD1222 COVID-19 vaccine. Study-wide points: Unmutated variant regions are reportedly targeted by nearly half of spike-specific TCRs.

Profiled with immunoSEQ multiplex PCR; TCRdb holds only in-frame clones, not every one. Of about 190,000 clones detected, roughly 90% appear once; the ten largest clones hold roughly 0.98%. Concerning this clone: Its antigen is not known.

Germline loops: CDR1 LNHDA, CDR2 SQIVND (reference sequence). J gave up 5 bases and V 9 bases, and 12 bases lay outside the gene matches. This CDR3 is 15 amino acids long. The chain is built from TRBV19 and TRBJ2-1; TRBD2 matches at 8 bases. This sequence was found in an adult in good health. The sequences come from peripheral blood, collected on day 0 of AZD1222 vaccination. CDR3 coding DNA: TGTGCCAGGCCTAAACGGGGGGGCCGCCACAATGAGCAGTTCTTC. Translated, it gives CARPKRGGRHNEQFF.